Listed below are T cell receptor beta chains from one sample, sequenced in a study of cytomegalovirus exposure and HLA in healthy donors. Produced via immunoSEQ multiplex PCR; TCRdb's table is partial and in-frame only. The table records approximately 82,000 clones, 85% to 95% of them present only once. Specimen: PBMCs. These receptors originate from a man between 18 and 35 years old in good health and CMV-seronegative. The CDR3 runs from the conserved cysteine through the conserved F or W. A D gene is named only where the DNA matches it firmly. The size of a clone is reported for some rows only, either as once, few or many, or as a class for expanded clones.

j_call cdr3_length d_call v_call clone_size cdr3_nt cdr3_aa
TRBJ2-3 14 TRBD2 TRBV2 NA TGTGCCAGCAGCGAGGGACTAGGAGGGCATACGCAGTATTTT CASSEGLGGHTQYF
TRBJ2-3 17 TRBD2 TRBV7-9 NA TGTGCCAGCAGGCTTGGGGCTAGCGGGTTTCATGGAGATACGCAGTATTTT CASRLGASGFHGDTQYF
TRBJ2-5 16 TRBD2 TRBV11-3 NA TGTGCCAGCAGGTCGGGACTAGCGGGACTCCAAGAGACCCAGTACTTC CASRSGLAGLQETQYF
TRBJ2-1 16 TRBD2 TRBV9 NA TGTGCCAGCAGCGTAGGAGGCCAGCGGGGGGCGGATGAGCAGTTCTTC CASSVGGQRGADEQFF
TRBJ2-3 14 TRBD2 TRBV7-6 NA TGTGCCAGCAGCGTTTTCGGGGGGAGGGATACGCAGTATTTT CASSVFGGRDTQYF
TRBJ2-1 14 NA TRBV30 NA TGTGCCTGGAGTGTACAGTTAGGGCCTAGCGAGGGGTTCTTC CAWSVQLGPSEGFF
TRBJ1-5 14 NA TRBV9 NA TGTGCCAGCGGCGGGGAGGGAGGCAATCAGCCCCAGCATTTT CASGGEGGNQPQHF
TRBJ1-2 13 NA TRBV6-5 NA TGTGCCAGCAGTCTCACGGGATGGCAGGGCTACACCTTC CASSLTGWQGYTF
TRBJ1-3 20 TRBD1 TRBV7-6 NA TGTGCCAGCAGTCTCGCGTCCGGGACAGGGGGCGACTCTGTCGGAAACACCATATATTTT CASSLASGTGGDSVGNTIYF
TRBJ2-1 15 TRBD1 TRBV30 NA TGTGCCTTCCTCAGACGACAGGGCACCTACAATGAGCAGTTCTTC CAFLRRQGTYNEQFF
TRBJ1-5 15 NA TRBV7-9 NA TGTGCCAGCAGCTTAGGCCCCTATAGCAATCAGCCCCAGCATTTT CASSLGPYSNQPQHF
TRBJ1-5 15 NA TRBV2 once TGTGCCAGCAGTGAGTCTGGGAGGAATATTCAGCCCCAGCATTTT CASSESGRNIQPQHF
TRBJ1-1 15 TRBD1 TRBV28 NA TGTGCCAGCAGCGGACAGGGATGGACGAACACTGAAGCTTTCTTT CASSGQGWTNTEAFF
TRBJ2-3 16 TRBD1 TRBV7-9 NA TGTGCCAGCAGCGGCAGGACAGGGATTAGCACAGATACGCAGTATTTT CASSGRTGISTDTQYF
TRBJ2-1 19 TRBD2 TRBV5-6 NA TGTGCCAGCAGCTTGGGAGTTGGGACTAGTCGTTTTTCCTACAATGGGCAGTTCTTC CASSLGVGTSRFSYNGQFF
TRBJ1-6 15 TRBD1 TRBV5-6 NA TGTGCCAGCAGCCCAGGACAGGGGGGGTATTCACCCCTCCACTTT CASSPGQGGYSPLHF
TRBJ1-4 16 NA TRBV6-1 NA TGTGCCAGCAGTGAGGGGCTTTTTGCAACTAATGAAAAACTGTTTTTT CASSEGLFATNEKLFF
TRBJ1-5 15 NA TRBV9 NA TGTGCCAGCAGCGTTTCTGCAGGGAGCAATCAGCCCCAGCATTTT CASSVSAGSNQPQHF
TRBJ1-1 19 NA TRBV14 NA TGTGCCAGCAGCCAAGTCGGATTTATTACCTCAGGGGTTGGTACTGAAGCTTTCTTT CASSQVGFITSGVGTEAFF
TRBJ1-5 14 NA TRBV27 NA TGTGCCAGCAGTTCGCAACAGGGTATTCAGCCCCAGCATTTT CASSSQQGIQPQHF
TRBJ1-4 18 TRBD1 TRBV11-2 NA TGTGCCAGCAGCTCCCGGACAGGGGCCTTCCTTGCCAATGAAAAACTGTTTTTT CASSSRTGAFLANEKLFF
TRBJ1-1 13 NA TRBV5-1 once TGCGCCAGCAGCTCCCGACAAGGCACTGAAGCTTTCTTT CASSSRQGTEAFF
TRBJ2-7 14 TRBD1 TRBV6-6 NA TGTGCCAGCAGACTCAGGACAGGGGTAGCGGAGCAGTACTTC CASRLRTGVAEQYF
TRBJ2-7 15 NA TRBV12-5 NA TGTGCTAGTGGCACCACGCCCACACCGTCGGGCGAGCAGTACTTC CASGTTPTPSGEQYF
TRBJ1-3 15 NA TRBV7-6 NA TGTGCCAGCAGCTCCAATATAGGGGTAGGAAACACCATATATTTT CASSSNIGVGNTIYF
TRBJ2-1 17 TRBD2 TRBV10-1 NA TGCGCCAGCAGCCCCTTCATAGCGGGGGGGACCTACAATGAGCAGTTCTTC CASSPFIAGGTYNEQFF
TRBJ2-5 14 TRBD1 TRBV9 NA TGTGCCAGCGGGAGAACAGGGGCCGAAGAGACCCAGTACTTC CASGRTGAEETQYF
TRBJ2-5 14 TRBD2 TRBV10-3 NA TGTGCCATCAGTGCCGCGGGAGTTAGACAGACCCAGTACTTC CAISAAGVRQTQYF
TRBJ2-7 14 NA TRBV30 NA TGTGCCTGGAGCCGCGCGGGATGGTCCTACGAGCAGTACTTC CAWSRAGWSYEQYF
TRBJ2-3 18 TRBD1 TRBV2 NA TGTGCCAGCAGAGAACTTTCCGGGACAGGGGCTCCCACAGATACGCAGTATTTT CASRELSGTGAPTDTQYF
TRBJ1-2 14 NA TRBV13 NA TGTGCCAGCAGCTTAGATCGGGGGGCCCCTGGCTACACCTTC CASSLDRGAPGYTF
TRBJ2-2 18 TRBD1 TRBV27 NA TGTGCCAGCAGCCGGGACAGGGGGCATCCGGCGAACACCGGGGAGCTGTTTTTT CASSRDRGHPANTGELFF
TRBJ1-1 17 TRBD1 TRBV30 NA TGTGCCTGGAGTGTCGGGACAGCTTTATTCATGAACACTGAAGCTTTCTTT CAWSVGTALFMNTEAFF
TRBJ2-2 13 NA TRBV13 NA TGTGCCAGCAGCATCCCGGGGGCCGGGGAGCTGTTTTTT CASSIPGAGELFF
TRBJ2-3 12 NA TRBV27 NA TGTGCCAGCAGTCCCACTCTGGATACGCAGTATTTT CASSPTLDTQYF
TRBJ1-1 14 NA TRBV5-8 NA TGTGCCAGCAGCTTGGATGGGCTGAAGACTGAAGCTTTCTTT CASSLDGLKTEAFF
TRBJ1-1 14 TRBD1 TRBV6-5 NA TGTGCCAGCAGTTTCGACAGGGGAGGCACTGAAGCTTTCTTT CASSFDRGGTEAFF
TRBJ1-2 15 TRBD1 TRBV5-1 NA TGCGCCAGCAGCCCAGGGACAGCCTATAACTATGGCTACACCTTC CASSPGTAYNYGYTF
TRBJ1-6 14 TRBD1 TRBV5-4 NA TGTGCCAGCAGCCTGGGCCAGGGGGCCTCACCCCTCCACTTT CASSLGQGASPLHF
TRBJ1-5 13 NA TRBV7-2 NA TGTGCCACCGGCTTTGGGCAGAATCAGCCCCAGCATTTT CATGFGQNQPQHF
TRBJ2-2 11 NA TRBV6-1 NA TGTGCCAGCGGCATTGCCGGGGAGCTGTTTTTT CASGIAGELFF
TRBJ1-2 14 NA TRBV29-1 NA TGCAGCGTGCCCCCCGCGGGGGGGGTCTATGGCTACACCTTC CSVPPAGGVYGYTF
TRBJ1-4 13 NA TRBV5-8 once TGTGCCAGCAGGCCGCGGGCCAATGAAAAACTGTTTTTT CASRPRANEKLFF
TRBJ1-1 15 NA TRBV7-2 NA TGTGCCAGCAGCTTGATCTGGCGGGGGAACACTGAAGCTTTCTTT CASSLIWRGNTEAFF
TRBJ2-7 13 NA TRBV30 NA TGTGCCTGGAGTGAAGGGAGTTCGTACGAGCAGTACTTC CAWSEGSSYEQYF
TRBJ2-7 14 NA TRBV7-2 NA TGTGCCAGCAGCTTAGCGCTGGGGGGCTACGAGCAGTACTTC CASSLALGGYEQYF
TRBJ1-4 15 NA TRBV28 NA TGTGCCAGCATTCTCCCCGAGGGGGGGCATGAAAAACTGTTTTTT CASILPEGGHEKLFF
TRBJ2-7 11 NA TRBV11-2 NA TGTGCCAGCAGCCCACGGTACGAGCAGTACTTC CASSPRYEQYF
TRBJ2-7 17 TRBD2 TRBV4-3 few TGCGCCAGCAGCCAAGATACGTCCAGCGGGGGAGCCTACGAGCAGTACTTC CASSQDTSSGGAYEQYF
TRBJ1-5 16 TRBD1 TRBV19 once TGTGCAAGTAGGGGACAGGGGGCTTTTAGCAATCAGCCCCAGCATTTT CASRGQGAFSNQPQHF
TRBJ1-1 15 NA TRBV11-2 once TGTGCCAGCAGCTTAGAGTCTTCGGTGAACACTGAAGCTTTCTTT CASSLESSVNTEAFF
TRBJ2-4 13 NA TRBV4-1 NA TGCGCCAGCAGCCCTGTAATAGAAAACATTCAGTACTTC CASSPVIENIQYF
TRBJ1-1 12 NA TRBV29-1 once TGCAGCGTTGAGGCCCGGAACACTGAAGCTTTCTTT CSVEARNTEAFF